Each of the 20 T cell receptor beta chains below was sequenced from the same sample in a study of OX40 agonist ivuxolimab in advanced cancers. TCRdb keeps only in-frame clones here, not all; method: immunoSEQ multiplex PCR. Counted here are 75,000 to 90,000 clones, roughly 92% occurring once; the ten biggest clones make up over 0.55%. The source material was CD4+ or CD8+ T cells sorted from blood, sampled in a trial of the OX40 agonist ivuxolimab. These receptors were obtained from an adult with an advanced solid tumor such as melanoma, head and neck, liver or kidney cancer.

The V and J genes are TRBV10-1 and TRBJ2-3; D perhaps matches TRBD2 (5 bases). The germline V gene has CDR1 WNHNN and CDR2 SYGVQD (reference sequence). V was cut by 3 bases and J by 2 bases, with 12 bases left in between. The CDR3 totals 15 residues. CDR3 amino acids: CASSDDPGYTDTQYF. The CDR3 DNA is TGCGCCAGCAGTGACGACCCGGGATACACAGATACGCAGTATTTT.

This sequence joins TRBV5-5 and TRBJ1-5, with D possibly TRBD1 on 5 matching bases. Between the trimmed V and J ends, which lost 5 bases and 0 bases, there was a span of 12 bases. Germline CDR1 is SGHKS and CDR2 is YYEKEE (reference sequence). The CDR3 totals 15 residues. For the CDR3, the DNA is TGTGCCAGCAGTTTTGACAGCTATAGCAATCAGCCCCAGCATTTT. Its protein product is CASSFDSYSNQPQHF. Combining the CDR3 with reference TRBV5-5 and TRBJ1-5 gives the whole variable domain DAGVTQSPTHLIKTRGQQVTLRCSPISGHKSVSWYQQVLGQGPQFIFQYYEKEERGRGNFPDRFSARQFPNYSSELNVNALLLGDSALYLCASSFDSYSNQPQHFGDGTRLSIL.

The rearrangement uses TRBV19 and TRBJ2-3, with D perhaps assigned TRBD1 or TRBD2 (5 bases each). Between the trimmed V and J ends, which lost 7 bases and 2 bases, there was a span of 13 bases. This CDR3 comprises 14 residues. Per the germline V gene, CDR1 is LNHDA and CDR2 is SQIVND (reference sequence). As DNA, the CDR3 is TGTGCCAGTACCCCGAGGGACCTCACAGATACGCAGTATTTT. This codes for CASTPRDLTDTQYF.

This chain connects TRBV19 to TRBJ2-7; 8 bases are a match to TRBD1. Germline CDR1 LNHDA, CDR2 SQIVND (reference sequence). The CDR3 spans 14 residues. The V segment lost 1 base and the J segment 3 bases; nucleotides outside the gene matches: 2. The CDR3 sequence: CASSIGTGHYEQYF. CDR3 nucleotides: TGTGCCAGTAGTATAGGGACAGGGCACTACGAGCAGTACTTC.

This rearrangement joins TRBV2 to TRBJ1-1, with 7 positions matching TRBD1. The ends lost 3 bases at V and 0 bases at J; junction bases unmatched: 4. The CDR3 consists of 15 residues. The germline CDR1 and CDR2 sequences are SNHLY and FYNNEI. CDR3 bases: TGTGCCAGCAGTGACAGGGGGAGGATGAACACTGAAGCTTTCTTT. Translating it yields CASSDRGRMNTEAFF.

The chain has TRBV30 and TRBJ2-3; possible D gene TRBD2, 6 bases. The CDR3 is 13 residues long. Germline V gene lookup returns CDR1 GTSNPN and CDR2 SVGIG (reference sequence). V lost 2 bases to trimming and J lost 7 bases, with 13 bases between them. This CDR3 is CAWSSGTRNTQYF. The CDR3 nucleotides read TGTGCCTGGAGTTCGGGGACTCGCAATACGCAGTATTTT.

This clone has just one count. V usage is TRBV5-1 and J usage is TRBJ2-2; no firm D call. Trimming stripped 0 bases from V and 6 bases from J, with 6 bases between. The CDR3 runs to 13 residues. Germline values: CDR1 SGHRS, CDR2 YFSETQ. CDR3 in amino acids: CASSLEVAGELFF. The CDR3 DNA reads TGCGCCAGCAGCTTGGAGGTCGCCGGGGAGCTGTTTTTT.

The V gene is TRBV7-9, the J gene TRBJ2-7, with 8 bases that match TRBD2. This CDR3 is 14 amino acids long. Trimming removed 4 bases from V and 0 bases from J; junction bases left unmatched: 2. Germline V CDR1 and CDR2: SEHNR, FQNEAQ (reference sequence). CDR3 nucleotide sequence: TGTGCCAGCAGCTCCGGGACTAGCTCCTACGAGCAGTACTTC. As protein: CASSSGTSSYEQYF.

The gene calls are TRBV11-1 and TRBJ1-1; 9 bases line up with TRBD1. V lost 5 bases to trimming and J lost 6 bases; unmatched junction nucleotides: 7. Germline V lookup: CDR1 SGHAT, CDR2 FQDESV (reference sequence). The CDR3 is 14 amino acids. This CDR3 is CASSEQGAFAEAFF. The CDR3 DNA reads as TGTGCCAGCAGCGAACAGGGGGCGTTCGCTGAAGCTTTCTTT.

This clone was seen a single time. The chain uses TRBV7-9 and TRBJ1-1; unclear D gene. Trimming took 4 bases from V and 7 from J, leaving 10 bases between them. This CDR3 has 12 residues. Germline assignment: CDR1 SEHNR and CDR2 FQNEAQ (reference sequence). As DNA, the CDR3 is TGTGCCAGCAGCTCCCACGCCGGTGAAGCTTTCTTT. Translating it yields CASSSHAGEAFF.

The CDR3 loop is CAWDTNSGNTIYF. DNA of the CDR3: TGTGCCTGGGACACTAACTCTGGAAACACCATATATTTT. This chain connects TRBV30 to TRBJ1-3; D gene uncertain. The CDR3 covers 13 residues. CDR1 GTSNPN and CDR2 SVGIG come from the germline V gene (reference sequence). Trimming took 5 bases from V and 0 from J, leaving 8 bases between them.

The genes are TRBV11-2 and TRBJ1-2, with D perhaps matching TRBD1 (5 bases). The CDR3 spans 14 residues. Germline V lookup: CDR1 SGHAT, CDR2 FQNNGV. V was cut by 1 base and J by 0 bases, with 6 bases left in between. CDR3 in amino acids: CASSLVTANYGYTF. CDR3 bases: TGTGCCAGCAGCTTAGTGACAGCTAACTATGGCTACACCTTC.

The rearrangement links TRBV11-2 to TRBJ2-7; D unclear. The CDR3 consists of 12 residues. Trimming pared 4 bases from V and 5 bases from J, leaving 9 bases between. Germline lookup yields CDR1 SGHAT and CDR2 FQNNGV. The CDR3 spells CASSSPGNEQYF. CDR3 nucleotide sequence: TGTGCCAGCAGCTCCCCAGGCAACGAGCAGTACTTC.

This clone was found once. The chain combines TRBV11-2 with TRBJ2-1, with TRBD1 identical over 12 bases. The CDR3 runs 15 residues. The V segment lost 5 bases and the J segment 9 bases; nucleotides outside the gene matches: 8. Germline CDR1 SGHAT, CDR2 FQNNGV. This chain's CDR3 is CASSPRDRGRTEQFF. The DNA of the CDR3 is TGTGCCAGCAGCCCTCGGGACAGGGGGCGCACTGAGCAGTTCTTC.

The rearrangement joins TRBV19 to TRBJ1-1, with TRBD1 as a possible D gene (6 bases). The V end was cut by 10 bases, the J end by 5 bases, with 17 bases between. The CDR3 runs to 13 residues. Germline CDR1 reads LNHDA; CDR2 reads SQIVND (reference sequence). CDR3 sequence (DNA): TGTGCCACCAGACAGGTCGGGGGGACTGAAGCTTTCTTT. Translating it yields CATRQVGGTEAFF.

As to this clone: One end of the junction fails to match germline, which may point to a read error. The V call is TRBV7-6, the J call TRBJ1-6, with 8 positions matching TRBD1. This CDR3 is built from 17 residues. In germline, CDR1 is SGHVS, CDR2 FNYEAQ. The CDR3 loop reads CAGSLAVRTGSDSPLHF. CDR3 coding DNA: TGTGCCGGCAGCTTAGCGGTTAGGACAGGGTCGGATTCACCCCTCCACTTT. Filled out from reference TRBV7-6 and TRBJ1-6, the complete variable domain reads GAGVSQSPRYKVTKRGQDVALRCDPISGHVSLYWYRQALGQGPEFLTYFNYEAQQDKSGLPNDRFSAERPEGSISTLTIQRTEQRDSAMYRCAGSLAVRTGSDSPLHFGNGTRLTVT.

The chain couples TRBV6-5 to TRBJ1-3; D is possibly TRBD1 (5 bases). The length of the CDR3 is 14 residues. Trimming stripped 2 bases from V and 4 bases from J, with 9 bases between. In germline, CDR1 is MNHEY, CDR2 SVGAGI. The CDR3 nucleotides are TGTGCCAGCAGTTACCAGGGTCTCGGAAACACCATATATTTT. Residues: CASSYQGLGNTIYF.

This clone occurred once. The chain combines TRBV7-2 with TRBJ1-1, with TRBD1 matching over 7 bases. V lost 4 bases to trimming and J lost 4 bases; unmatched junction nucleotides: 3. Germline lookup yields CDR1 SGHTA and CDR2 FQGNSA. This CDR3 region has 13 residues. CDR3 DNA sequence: TGTGCCAGCAGCTCCGGACAGGCCACTGAAGCTTTCTTT. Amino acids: CASSSGQATEAFF.

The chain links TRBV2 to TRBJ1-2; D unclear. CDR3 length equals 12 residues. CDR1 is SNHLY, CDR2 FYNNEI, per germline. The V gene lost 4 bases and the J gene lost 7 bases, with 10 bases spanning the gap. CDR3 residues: CASSVDGFGYTF. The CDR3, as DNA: TGTGCCAGCAGTGTAGACGGTTTTGGCTACACCTTC.

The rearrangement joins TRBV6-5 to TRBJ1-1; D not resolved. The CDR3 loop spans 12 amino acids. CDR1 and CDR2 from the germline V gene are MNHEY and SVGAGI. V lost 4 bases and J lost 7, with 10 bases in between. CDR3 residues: CASSFTTGEAFF. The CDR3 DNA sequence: TGTGCCAGCAGTTTCACGACGGGTGAAGCTTTCTTT.